This TCR beta chain was identified during a study of T cells after somatic rescue of genetic block (dated by TCRdb to 2020 to 2022). With regard to the full study: The study assessed how robust, over the long term, a T-cell system was when the system had developed through somatic rescue of a genetic block in T-cell development.

Libraries were made using the immunoSEQ multiplex PCR assay. Held by TCRdb, this immuneACCESS table contains in-frame sequences only and omits some clones. Under half of the omission traces to an unresolved V gene where checked; the cause of the rest is unknown. This sample gives some 9,200 clones in total; 74% of them show up just once. The ten largest clones take up 20% to 25% of the sample. Worth noting for this clone: Its antigen remains unidentified. No much larger clone exists at a distance of one base, and base qualities are not known.

The CDR3 numbers 15 residues from cysteine through phenylalanine. The only DNA kept is the CDR3, 45 bases in frame from the first base. Compared with germline, V lacks 4 bases and J lacks 1 base; bases without a gene match: 1. The TCR comes from a boy between 10 and 17 years old. The chain uses TRBV5-7 and TRBJ2-2, and 10 junction bases match TRBD2. TRBV5-7 is designated an ORF whose function remains uncertain. Sequenced sample: peripheral blood mononuclear cells (PBMCs). CDR3 loop: CASSASGRNTGELFF. The DNA is as follows: TGTGCCAGCAGCGCTAGCGGGAGGAACACCGGGGAGCTGTTTTTT.